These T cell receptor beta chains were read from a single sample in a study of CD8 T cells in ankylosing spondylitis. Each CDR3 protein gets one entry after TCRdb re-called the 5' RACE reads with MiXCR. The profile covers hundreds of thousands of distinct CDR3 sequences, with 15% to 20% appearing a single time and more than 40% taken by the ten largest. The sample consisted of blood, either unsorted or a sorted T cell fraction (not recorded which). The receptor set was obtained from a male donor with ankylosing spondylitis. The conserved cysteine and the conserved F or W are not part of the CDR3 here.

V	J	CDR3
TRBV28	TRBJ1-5	ASSLLRGFSNQPQH
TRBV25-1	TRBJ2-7	ASSDPNSYEQY
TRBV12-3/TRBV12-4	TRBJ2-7	ASSWVISGSSYEQY
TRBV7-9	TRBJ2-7	ASSQGGSGDPYEQY
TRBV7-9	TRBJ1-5	ASSSGQDNQPQH
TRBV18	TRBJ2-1	ASSPPLIGRNHNEQF
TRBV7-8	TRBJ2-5	ASSPGQGGEETQY
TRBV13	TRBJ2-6	ASSSRDRGETHSGANVLT
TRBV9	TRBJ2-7	ASSPGDSGSGYEQY
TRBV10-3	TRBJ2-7	AISELGNGNYEQY
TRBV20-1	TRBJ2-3	SARDPTSGRTDTQY
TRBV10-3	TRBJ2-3	AISLTSGMGDTQY
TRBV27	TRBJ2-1	ARRQQYNEQF
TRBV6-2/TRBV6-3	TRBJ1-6	ASSRDTYNSPLH
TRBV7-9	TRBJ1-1	ASSLVGPNTEAF
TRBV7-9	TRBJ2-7	ASSTTGSKAYEQY
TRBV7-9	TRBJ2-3	ASSLSSDTQY
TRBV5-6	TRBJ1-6	ASSMTGENSPLH
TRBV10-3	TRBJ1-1	AISELGGRTEAF
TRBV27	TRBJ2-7	ASSPLWADEYEQY
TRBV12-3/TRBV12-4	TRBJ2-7	ASSSPGYIDEQY
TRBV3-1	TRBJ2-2	ASSQDWGMNVELF
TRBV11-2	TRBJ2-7	ASSLEGRSLLYEQY
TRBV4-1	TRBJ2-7	ASSQGQGVYEQY
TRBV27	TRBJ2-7	ASSLSLGGEQY
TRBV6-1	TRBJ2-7	ASSIYRDRAYEQY
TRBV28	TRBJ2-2	ASTGRATGELF
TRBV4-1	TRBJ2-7	ASSQDGGIPYEQY
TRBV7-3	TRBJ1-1	ASSLNSGFDGKTDDGRFTEAF
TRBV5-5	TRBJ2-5	ASSLEGWVGETQY
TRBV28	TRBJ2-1	ASSLLAGGLEGEQF
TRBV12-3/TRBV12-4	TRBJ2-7	ASKGLASYEQY
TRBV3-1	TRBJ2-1	ASSQVDGLLTYNEQF
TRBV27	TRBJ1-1	ASSPMGMNTEAF
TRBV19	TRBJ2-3	ASSFFGQSTDTQY